This entry concerns a single TCR beta chain. Its antigen is currently unknown. These data originate in a study of vaccination and CD4 T cells after COVID-19. Across the study: The authors gave control cultures a CEFX pool, an HIV-1 Nef pool, or no peptide.

Treatment meaning: roughly 10-day PBMC culture with coronavirus spike peptide pools or control peptides (ViraFEST assay). CDR1 is MNHNS, CDR2 SASEGT, per germline. This CDR3 region has 15 residues. V lost 1 base and J lost 1, with 10 bases in between. Cultured CD4+ T cell DNA underwent sequencing with the Oncomine TCR Beta short-read assay. TCRdb redid the calling of the PCR reads with MiXCR, one entry per CDR3 protein. The profile shows more than 5,500 distinct CDR3 sequences, around 60% of them singletons. The specimen sequenced was CD4+ T cells from blood, cultured in vitro. The chain recombines TRBV6-1 with TRBJ1-2; D gene unclear. This clonotype originated in a human donor who had recovered from COVID-19. The CDR3 sequence is CASSEVGRYNYGYTF. CDR3 sequence (DNA): TGTGCCAGCAGTGAAGTGGGCAGGTATAACTATGGCTACACCTTC.